This T cell receptor (beta chain) stems from a study of blood T cell repertoires in COVID-19. Sequenced by immunoSEQ multiplex PCR; TCRdb stores in-frame clones only, minus some. The sample holds about 120,000 clones, roughly 85% seen once. CDR1 and CDR2 (germline): KGHSH, LQKENI. V lost 0 bases to trimming and J lost 5 bases; unmatched junction nucleotides: 8. This CDR3 is built from 16 residues. This chain links TRBV18 with TRBJ2-3; TRBD2 matches 7 bases. Sequenced sample: peripheral blood. This receptor was identified in a human donor in a cohort sampled during active COVID-19. CDR3 DNA: TGTGCCAGCTCACCACCACCCGGACTAGTTGGAGATACGCAGTATTTT. Protein: CASSPPPGLVGDTQYF. Based on the CDR3 plus reference TRBV18 and TRBJ2-3, the full variable domain is NAGVMQNPRHLVRRRGQEARLRCSPMKGHSHVYWYRQLPEEGLKFMVYLQKENIIDESGMPKERFSAEFPKEGPSILRIQQVVRGDSAAYFCASSPPPGLVGDTQYFGPGTRLTVL.